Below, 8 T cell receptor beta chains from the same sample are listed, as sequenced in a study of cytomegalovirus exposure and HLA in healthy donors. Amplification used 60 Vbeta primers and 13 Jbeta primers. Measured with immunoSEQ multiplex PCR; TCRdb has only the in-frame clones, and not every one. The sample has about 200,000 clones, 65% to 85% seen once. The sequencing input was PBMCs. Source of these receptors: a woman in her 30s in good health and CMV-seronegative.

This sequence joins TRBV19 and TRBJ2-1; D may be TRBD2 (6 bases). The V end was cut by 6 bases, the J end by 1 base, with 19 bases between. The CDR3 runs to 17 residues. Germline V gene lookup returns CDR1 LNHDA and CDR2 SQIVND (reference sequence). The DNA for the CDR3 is TGTGCCAGTAGCAACCCTACCGGGAGAGGGTCCTACAATGAGCAGTTCTTC. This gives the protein CASSNPTGRGSYNEQFF.

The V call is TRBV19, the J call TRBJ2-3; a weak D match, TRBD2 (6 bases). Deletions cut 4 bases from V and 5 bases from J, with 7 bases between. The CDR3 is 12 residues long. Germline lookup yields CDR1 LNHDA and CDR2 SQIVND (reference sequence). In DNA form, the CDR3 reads TGTGCCAGTAGTAGGAGGGGAGATACGCAGTATTTT. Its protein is CASSRRGDTQYF.

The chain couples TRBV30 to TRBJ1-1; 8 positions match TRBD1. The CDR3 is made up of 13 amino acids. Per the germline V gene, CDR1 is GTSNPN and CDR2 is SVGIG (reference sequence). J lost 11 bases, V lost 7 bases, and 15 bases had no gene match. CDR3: CASRTGKRGKAFF. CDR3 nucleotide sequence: TGTGCCTCGCGGACAGGGAAAAGAGGGAAGGCTTTCTTT.

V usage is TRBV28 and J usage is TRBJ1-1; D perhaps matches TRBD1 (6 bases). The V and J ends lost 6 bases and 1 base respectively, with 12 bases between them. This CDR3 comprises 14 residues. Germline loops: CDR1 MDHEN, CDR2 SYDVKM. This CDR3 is CASSPARGNTEAFF. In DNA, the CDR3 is TGTGCCAGCAGCCCCGCCAGGGGGAACACTGAAGCTTTCTTT. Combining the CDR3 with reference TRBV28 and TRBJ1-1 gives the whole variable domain DVKVTQSSRYLVKRTGEKVFLECVQDMDHENMFWYRQDPGLGLRLIYFSYDVKMKEKGDIPEGYSVSREKKERFSLILESASTNQTSMYLCASSPARGNTEAFFGQGTRLTVV.

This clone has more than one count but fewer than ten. The CDR3 sequence is CASQGGAEQYF. The CDR3 bases are TGTGCCTCCCAGGGGGGCGCCGAGCAGTACTTC. V and J are TRBV30 and TRBJ2-7; TRBD1 is a possible D gene (7 bases). Per the germline V gene, CDR1 is GTSNPN and CDR2 is SVGIG (reference sequence). This CDR3 has 11 amino acids. V was pared by 7 bases and J by 6 bases, with 13 bases between.

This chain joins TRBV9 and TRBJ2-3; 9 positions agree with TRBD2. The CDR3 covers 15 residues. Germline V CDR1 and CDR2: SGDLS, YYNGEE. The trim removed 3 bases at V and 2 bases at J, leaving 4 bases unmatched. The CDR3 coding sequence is TGTGCCAGCAGCGCATGGACTAGCGTCACAGATACGCAGTATTTT. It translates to CASSAWTSVTDTQYF.

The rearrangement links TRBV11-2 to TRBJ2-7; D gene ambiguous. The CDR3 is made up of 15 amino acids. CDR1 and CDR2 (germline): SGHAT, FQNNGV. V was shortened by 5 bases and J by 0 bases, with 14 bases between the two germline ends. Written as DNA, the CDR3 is TGTGCCAGCAGCCCCCTGTTCAGGAACTCCTACGAGCAGTACTTC. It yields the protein CASSPLFRNSYEQYF.

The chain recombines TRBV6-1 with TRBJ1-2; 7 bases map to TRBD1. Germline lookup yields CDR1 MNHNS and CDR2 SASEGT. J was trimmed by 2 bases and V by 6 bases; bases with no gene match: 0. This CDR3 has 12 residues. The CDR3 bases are TGTGCCAGCAGGGACAGGAACTATGGCTACACCTTC. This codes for CASRDRNYGYTF.